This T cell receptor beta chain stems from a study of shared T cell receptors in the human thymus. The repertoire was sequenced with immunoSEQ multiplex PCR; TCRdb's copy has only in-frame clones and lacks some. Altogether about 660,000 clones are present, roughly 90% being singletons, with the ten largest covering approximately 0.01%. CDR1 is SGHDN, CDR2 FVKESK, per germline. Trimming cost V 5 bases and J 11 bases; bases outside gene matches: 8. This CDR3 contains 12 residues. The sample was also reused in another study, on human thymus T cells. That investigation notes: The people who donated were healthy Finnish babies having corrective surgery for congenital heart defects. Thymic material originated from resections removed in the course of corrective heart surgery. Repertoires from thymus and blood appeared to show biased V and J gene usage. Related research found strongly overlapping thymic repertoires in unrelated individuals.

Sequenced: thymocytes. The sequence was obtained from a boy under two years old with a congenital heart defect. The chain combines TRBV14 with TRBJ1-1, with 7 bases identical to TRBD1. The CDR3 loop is CASSGRQGRAFF. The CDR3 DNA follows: TGTGCCAGCAGCGGTAGACAGGGTCGGGCTTTCTTT.